A selection of T cell receptor beta chains follows, all from one sample in a study of blood T cells in healthy people across ages. TCRdb re-called the 5' RACE reads through MiXCR, storing one row per CDR3 protein. The data show some 940,000 distinct CDR3 sequences, just under 30% seen once. A further study also used this sample, focusing on T cells of mothers and their children.

The specimen sequenced was blood. The receptors shown here come from a middle-aged woman in good health. Each CDR3 is given with its conserved first and last residue. A D gene is named only where the DNA matches it firmly. Rows may omit the clone size; those that give it use once, few, many or a size class.

v_gene	d_gene	j_gene	abundance	CDR3nt	CDR3aa
TRBV7-3	-	TRBJ1-2	few	TGTGCCAGCAGGACGAACCTGGGGGACGGCGCGGGTGGCTACACCTTC	CASRTNLGDGAGGYTF
TRBV12-3/TRBV12-4	-	TRBJ1-2	many	TGTGCCAGCAGCGGGTTGGAGGCGGTGGGCTATGGCTACACCTTC	CASSGLEAVGYGYTF
TRBV5-6	TRBD2	TRBJ2-1	-	TGTGCCAGCAGCTTTCGCGGGGGGCTCCCGAGCTCCTACAATGAGCAGTTCTTC	CASSFRGGLPSSYNEQFF
TRBV5-1	TRBD1	TRBJ2-7	many	TGTGCCAGCAGCCTAGGACAGGGCTCCTACGAGCAGTACTTC	CASSLGQGSYEQYF
TRBV10-3	TRBD2	TRBJ2-7	many	TGTGCCATCAGTGACCAGACTAGCGGGGGTTACGAGCAGTACTTC	CAISDQTSGGYEQYF
TRBV30	-	TRBJ2-3	-	TGTGCCTGGAGTAGAGGGACAGATACGCAGTATTTT	CAWSRGTDTQYF
TRBV28	TRBD1	TRBJ1-5	once	TGTGCCAGCAGTTCCCCCCCCACAGGGGGTCTACCCAATCAGCCCCAGCATTTT	CASSSPPTGGLPNQPQHF
TRBV7-2	TRBD2	TRBJ2-1	few	TGTGCCAGCGCCCTGACTAGCGGGGGGTTTAATGAGCAGTTCTTC	CASALTSGGFNEQFF
TRBV7-9	-	TRBJ2-5	few	TGTGCCAGCAGCTTAGTCCTCACGGGGTTGGAGACCCAGTACTTC	CASSLVLTGLETQYF
TRBV27	TRBD1	TRBJ1-4	-	TGTGCCAGCTGGGACAGGTATAATGAAAAACTGTTTTTT	CASWDRYNEKLFF
TRBV5-1	-	TRBJ1-5	-	TGCGCCAGCAGCTTGGGGGGATACAATCAGCCCCAGCATTTT	CASSLGGYNQPQHF
TRBV20-1	TRBD2	TRBJ2-7	few	TGCAGTGCTAGAGATCAAGCGGGGCAAAACAATGAGCAGTACTTC	CSARDQAGQNNEQYF
TRBV12-3/TRBV12-4	-	TRBJ1-5	-	TGTGCCAGCAGTTTACTAGGGGACAATCAGCCCCAGCATTTT	CASSLLGDNQPQHF
TRBV6-2/TRBV6-3	TRBD1	TRBJ1-2	few	TGTGCCAGCAGTTACGGGACAGTACTCTATGGCTGCACCTTC	CASSYGTVLYGCTF
TRBV5-1	TRBD2	TRBJ2-7	-	TGCGCCAGCAGCGAAAGCGGGGATTACGAGCAGTACTTC	CASSESGDYEQYF
TRBV11-2	TRBD2	TRBJ2-1	few	TGTGCCAGCAGAGCTTACCGGACTAGATACAATGAGCAGTTCTTC	CASRAYRTRYNEQFF
TRBV10-3	-	TRBJ1-6	-	TGTGCCATCAGTGAGTCGACCAATTCACCCCTCCACTTT	CAISESTNSPLHF
TRBV7-2	-	TRBJ2-3	-	TGTGCCAACAGCCCGTTCGGGGGGCACACAGATACGCAGTATTTT	CANSPFGGHTDTQYF
TRBV9	-	TRBJ2-3	-	TGTGTCAGCAGAAAGGATCCTAGCACAGATACGCAGTATTTT	CVSRKDPSTDTQYF
TRBV11-2	-	TRBJ2-3	-	TGTGCCAGCAGCAGGGGGGGGCGAGACACAGATACGCAGTATTTT	CASSRGGRDTDTQYF
TRBV28	TRBD1	TRBJ1-2	many	TGTGCCAGCAGCTCTGGGACAGCGGGCGACAGCCACTATGGCTACACCTTC	CASSSGTAGDSHYGYTF
TRBV4-1	TRBD2	TRBJ2-1	few	TGCGCCAGCAGCCAAGGACTAGCGGGGGTACCTGGCTACAATGAGCAGTTCTTC	CASSQGLAGVPGYNEQFF
TRBV7-2	-	TRBJ1-2	few	TGTGCCAGCAGCTACTTGACAGGAAGCTATGACTACACCTTC	CASSYLTGSYDYTF
TRBV24-1	-	TRBJ2-5	-	TGTGCCGCCAAGGGGAGTGGAGAGACCCAGTACTTC	CAAKGSGETQYF
TRBV2	-	TRBJ1-2	-	TGTGCCAGCAGCTTTCATAACTATGGCTACACCTTC	CASSFHNYGYTF
TRBV7-8	-	TRBJ1-5	-	TGTGCCAGCAGTTCCCGGGACACCTCGACTTATAGCAATCAGCCCCAGCATTTT	CASSSRDTSTYSNQPQHF
TRBV29-1	TRBD2	TRBJ2-1	-	TGCAGCGCCGGGACTAGCGACTACAATGAGCAGTTCTTC	CSAGTSDYNEQFF
TRBV27	TRBD1	TRBJ1-5	once	TGTGCCAGCAGCCAAGGGACAGGGAAACGTCAGCCCCAGCATTTT	CASSQGTGKRQPQHF
TRBV5-1	-	TRBJ2-3	-	TGCGCCAGCAGAAGAACGGGGTCCAGCACAGATACGCAGTATTTT	CASRRTGSSTDTQYF
TRBV28	-	TRBJ2-7	few	TGTGCCAGCACCATCTCAGGAAGCTCCTACGAGCAGTACTTC	CASTISGSSYEQYF
TRBV28	-	TRBJ2-7	-	TGTGCCAGCAGTTTTGCCAGGACGTGGGAGCAGTACTTC	CASSFARTWEQYF
TRBV20-1	-	TRBJ1-2	-	TGCAGTGCTAGTAGGGGGACTCGCGATGGCTACACCTTC	CSASRGTRDGYTF
TRBV20-1	TRBD1	TRBJ1-2	few	TGCAGTGCATCGACAGGGGGCTATGGCTACACCTTC	CSASTGGYGYTF
TRBV5-1	TRBD2	TRBJ2-5	-	TGCGCCAGCAGCCCCGGTAGCCTAGCGGGGCAAGAGACCCAGTACTTC	CASSPGSLAGQETQYF
TRBV10-3	TRBD1	TRBJ2-7	many	TGTGCCATCAACCGGGACAGCGCAGGGGAGCAGTACTTC	CAINRDSAGEQYF
TRBV2	-	TRBJ2-5	-	TGTGCCAGCAGCCGGATGCGGGAGACCCAGTACTTC	CASSRMRETQYF
TRBV29-1	-	TRBJ1-2	-	TGCAGCGTTGCCGCAGGGTCGTCTCTTAACTATGGCTACACCTTC	CSVAAGSSLNYGYTF
TRBV14	-	TRBJ1-2	-	TGTGCCAGCAGCCAACAAAGGACCTCAGGGGGCTACACCTTC	CASSQQRTSGGYTF
TRBV20-1	TRBD2	TRBJ2-7	few	TGCAGTGCTAGTTCCGGGACTAGCGAGTACGAGCAGTACTTC	CSASSGTSEYEQYF
TRBV10-1	-	TRBJ1-1	-	TGCGCCAGCAGGAAGGACCTGAACACTGAAGCTTTCTTT	CASRKDLNTEAFF
TRBV2	-	TRBJ1-5	-	TGTGCCAGCAGTGAGAGCCGTCAGCCCCAGCATTTT	CASSESRQPQHF
TRBV7-2	TRBD1	TRBJ1-5	once	TGTGCCAGCAGCCGGGACAGGCCCGGCCCCCAGCATTTT	CASSRDRPGPQHF
TRBV3-1	-	TRBJ2-5	-	-	CASSPPVGGGAQETQYF
TRBV5-6	-	TRBJ2-2	-	TGTGCCAGCAGCTTCACGGGGACCGGGGAGCTGTTTTTT	CASSFTGTGELFF
TRBV6-1	-	TRBJ2-7	few	TGTGCCAGCATGGACACTCCCTACGAGCAGTACTTC	CASMDTPYEQYF
TRBV14	-	TRBJ2-4	few	TGTGCCAGCAGCCAATGGGGGGCTGCGGACATTCAGTACTTC	CASSQWGAADIQYF
TRBV5-1	TRBD1	TRBJ2-2	-	TGCGCCAGCAGCTTGGCCGGGACAGGGGGCGACACCGGGGAGCTGTTTTTT	CASSLAGTGGDTGELFF
TRBV3-1	TRBD1	TRBJ1-2	-	TGTGCCAGCAGCGGAACTCGGACAGGAAACTATGGCTACACCTTC	CASSGTRTGNYGYTF
TRBV14	TRBD1	TRBJ2-5	-	TGTGCCAGCAGCCAAGATTACAGGGGGTCTGAGACCCAGTACTTC	CASSQDYRGSETQYF
TRBV10-3	-	TRBJ2-7	many	TGTGCCACGGGTGACAGGCCGAGCGAGCAGTACTTC	CATGDRPSEQYF
TRBV20-1	-	TRBJ2-1	-	TGCAGTGCTCACACAGAAGAACAGGGTTTGGACAATGAGCAGTTCTTC	CSAHTEEQGLDNEQFF
TRBV27	TRBD2	TRBJ2-7	-	TGTGCCAGCAGCCGATATGGCGGGGGAGGAGAGCAGTACTTC	CASSRYGGGGEQYF
TRBV6-5	-	TRBJ2-3	once	TGTGTCAGCAGGCAGGGGTTCCAAGCGGAGACCCAGTATTTT	CVSRQGFQAETQYF
TRBV28	-	TRBJ2-7	-	TGTGCCAGCAGATTTACCGCGGAAAGCTCCTACGAGCAGTACTTC	CASRFTAESSYEQYF
TRBV19	-	TRBJ2-3	-	TGTGCCAGTCAGCATCGGAGCACAGATACGCAGTATTTT	CASQHRSTDTQYF
TRBV29-1	-	TRBJ1-1	-	TGCAGCGTTGCGGGGCAGGGTGGGACTGAAGCTTTCTTT	CSVAGQGGTEAFF
TRBV4-3	-	TRBJ1-5	-	TGCGCCAGCGGCGCGACACCTAATCAGCCCCAGCATTTT	CASGATPNQPQHF
TRBV2	TRBD2	TRBJ2-3	once	TGTGCCAGCACCAGACTGGCGGGGGGGCAAGGAGATACGCAGTATTTT	CASTRLAGGQGDTQYF
TRBV28	-	TRBJ1-2	many	TGTGCCAGCAGCTTACGGGTCTATGGCTACACCTTC	CASSLRVYGYTF